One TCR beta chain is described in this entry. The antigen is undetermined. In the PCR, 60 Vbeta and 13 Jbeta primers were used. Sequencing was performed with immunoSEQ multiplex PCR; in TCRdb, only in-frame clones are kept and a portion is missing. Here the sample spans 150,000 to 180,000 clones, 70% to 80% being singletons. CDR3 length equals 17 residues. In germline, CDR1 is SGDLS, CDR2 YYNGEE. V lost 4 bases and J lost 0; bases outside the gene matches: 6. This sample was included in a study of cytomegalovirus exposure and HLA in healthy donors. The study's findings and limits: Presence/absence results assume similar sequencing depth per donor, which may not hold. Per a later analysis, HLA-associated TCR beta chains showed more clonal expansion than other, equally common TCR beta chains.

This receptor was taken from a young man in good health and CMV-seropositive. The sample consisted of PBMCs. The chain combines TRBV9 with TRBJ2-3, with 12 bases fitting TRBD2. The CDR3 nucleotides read TGTGCCAGCAGCCTAACCGGGACTAGCGGGAGCACAGATACGCAGTATTTT. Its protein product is CASSLTGTSGSTDTQYF.